A selection of T cell receptor beta chains follows, all from one sample in a study of blood T cell repertoires in COVID-19. Repertoires were generated with immunoSEQ multiplex PCR, while TCRdb's copy carries only in-frame clones and drops some. This table holds 190,000 or so clones, 75% to 85% found once. Material for sequencing was PBMCs or T cells enriched from blood (not recorded which). Source of these receptors: a man aged 40-49 years who had recovered from COVID-19. The CDR3 runs from the conserved cysteine through the conserved F or W. D genes are given only for firm matches. Clone size is not always given. Where it is, it says once, few, many or a class for expanded clones.

d_call,clone_size,j_call,v_call,cdr3_aa,cdr3_nt
TRBD1,.,TRBJ2-7,TRBV7-9,CASSLRTGTSYEQYF,TGTGCCAGCAGCCTTCGGACAGGTACCTCCTACGAGCAGTACTTC
.,.,TRBJ2-1,TRBV12-3/TRBV12-4,CASSLQGTFPFF,TGTGCCAGCAGTTTACAGGGAACTTTTCCGTTCTTC
TRBD1,.,TRBJ2-3,TRBV5-4,CAGSSDRRTDTQYF,TGTGCCGGCAGCTCGGACAGGCGCACAGATACGCAGTATTTT
.,.,TRBJ1-3,TRBV30,CAWSQQGYTIYF,TGTGCCTGGAGTCAACAGGGCTACACCATATATTTT
TRBD1,.,TRBJ2-1,TRBV20-1,CSARGTGGEFF,TGCAGTGCTAGAGGGACAGGGGGCGAGTTCTTC
TRBD1,few,TRBJ1-5,TRBV10-3,CAISEDREASQPQHF,TGTGCCATCAGTGAAGACAGGGAAGCGAGTCAGCCCCAGCATTTT
.,.,TRBJ2-1,TRBV7-3,CASSLSLATYNEQFF,TGTGCCAGCAGCTTATCACTAGCTACGTACAATGAGCAGTTCTTC
.,.,TRBJ1-3,TRBV18,CASSPPITLVRGNTIYF,TGTGCCAGCTCACCACCCATAACTCTTGTCCGGGGGAACACCATATATTTT
TRBD2,.,TRBJ2-1,TRBV24-1,CATSGPTGHSGSKQNEQFF,TGTGCCACCAGTGGCCCCACGGGGCATAGCGGGAGTAAACAAAATGAGCAGTTCTTC
.,.,TRBJ2-5,TRBV24-1,CATSATDRFQETQYF,TGTGCCACCAGTGCCACCGACAGGTTCCAAGAGACCCAGTACTTC